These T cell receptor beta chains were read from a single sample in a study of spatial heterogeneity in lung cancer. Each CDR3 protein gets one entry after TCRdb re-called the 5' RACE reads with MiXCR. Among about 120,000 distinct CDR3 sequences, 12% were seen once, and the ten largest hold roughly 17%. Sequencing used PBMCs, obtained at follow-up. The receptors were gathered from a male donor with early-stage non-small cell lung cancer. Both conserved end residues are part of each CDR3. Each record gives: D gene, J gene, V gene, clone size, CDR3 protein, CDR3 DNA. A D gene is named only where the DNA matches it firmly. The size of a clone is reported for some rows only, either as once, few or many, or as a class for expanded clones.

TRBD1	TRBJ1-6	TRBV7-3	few	CASSPDRVEESPLHF	TGTGCCAGCAGCCCTGACAGGGTTGAAGAGTCACCCCTCCACTTT
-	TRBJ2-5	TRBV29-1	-	CSVAGLHRETQYF	TGCAGCGTTGCCGGGCTGCATCGAGAGACCCAGTACTTC
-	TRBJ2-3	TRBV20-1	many	CSLARTDTQYF	TGCAGCCTGGCTCGCACAGATACGCAGTATTTT
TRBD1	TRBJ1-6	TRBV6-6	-	CASSERTGNNSPLHF	TGTGCCAGCAGTGAACGGACAGGCAATAATTCACCCCTCCACTTT
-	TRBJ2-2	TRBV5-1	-	CASSPSRGAGSGELFF	TGCGCCAGCAGCCCCTCGCGCGGGGCCGGCAGCGGGGAGCTGTTTTTT
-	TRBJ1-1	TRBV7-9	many	CASSPLQGNTEAFF	TGTGCCAGCAGCCCCCTACAGGGGAACACTGAAGCTTTCTTT
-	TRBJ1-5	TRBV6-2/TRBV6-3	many	CASSYSGGGNQPQHF	TGTGCCAGCAGTTACTCAGGAGGGGGCAATCAGCCCCAGCATTTT
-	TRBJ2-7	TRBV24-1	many	CATSSDGSYEQYF	TGTGCCACCAGTTCTGACGGATCCTACGAGCAGTACTTC
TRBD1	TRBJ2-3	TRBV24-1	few	CATSTPRGQGKGTDTQYF	TGTGCCACCAGCACCCCAAGGGGGCAGGGAAAGGGCACAGATACGCAGTATTTT
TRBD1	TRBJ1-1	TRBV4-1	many	CASSQDRGGVNTEAFF	TGCGCCAGCAGCCAAGACAGGGGGGGGGTGAACACTGAAGCTTTCTTT
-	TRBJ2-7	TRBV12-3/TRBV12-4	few	CASSIQEPPYEQYF	TGTGCCAGCAGTATACAGGAACCCCCCTACGAGCAGTACTTC
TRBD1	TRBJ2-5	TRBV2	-	CASDALRTGEETQYF	TGTGCCAGCGACGCACTCCGGACAGGGGAAGAGACCCAGTACTTC
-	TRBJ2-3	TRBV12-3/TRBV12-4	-	CASGAARGSTDTQYF	TGTGCCAGCGGGGCGGCTAGGGGCAGCACAGATACGCAGTATTTT
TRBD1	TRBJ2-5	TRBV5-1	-	CASSLLQGNQETQYF	TGCGCCAGCAGCTTGTTACAGGGGAACCAAGAGACCCAGTACTTC
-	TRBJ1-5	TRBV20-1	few	CSARPGTVSNQPQHF	TGCAGTGCTCGCCCGGGGACGGTGAGCAATCAGCCCCAGCATTTT
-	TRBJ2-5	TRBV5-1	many	CASSLGQGGETQYF	TGCGCCAGCAGCTTGGGGCAAGGGGGTGAGACCCAGTACTTC
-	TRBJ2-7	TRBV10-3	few	CAISPTRREQYF	TGTGCCATCAGTCCGACTAGACGCGAGCAGTACTTC
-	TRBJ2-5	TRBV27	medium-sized	CASKRGTGQGTQYF	TGTGCCAGCAAAAGAGGGACCGGACAAGGGACCCAGTACTTC
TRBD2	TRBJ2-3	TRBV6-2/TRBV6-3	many	CASSYPTVASGGRGRDTQYF	TGTGCCAGCAGTTACCCTACCGTCGCTAGCGGGGGCCGCGGGAGAGATACGCAGTATTTT
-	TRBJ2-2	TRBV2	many	CASTQRASNTGELFF	TGTGCCAGCACCCAGCGGGCCTCAAACACCGGGGAGCTGTTTTTT
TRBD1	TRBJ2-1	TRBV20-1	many	CSAKDRPSYNEQFF	TGCAGTGCAAAGGACAGGCCCTCCTACAATGAGCAGTTCTTC
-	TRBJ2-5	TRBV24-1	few	CATSPAGQETQYF	TGTGCCACCTCCCCCGCGGGGCAAGAGACCCAGTACTTC
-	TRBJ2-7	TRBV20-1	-	CSAGQAYEQYF	TGCAGTGCGGGGCAGGCCTACGAGCAGTACTTC
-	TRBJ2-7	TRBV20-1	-	CSASARRGGISYEQYF	TGCAGTGCTAGTGCCCGAAGGGGGGGGATCTCCTACGAGCAGTACTTC
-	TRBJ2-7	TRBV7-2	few	CASSLEFHYEQYF	TGTGCCAGCAGCTTAGAGTTCCACTACGAGCAGTACTTC
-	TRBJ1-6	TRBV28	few	CASSLTERGNSPLHF	TGTGCCAGCAGTTTAACTGAGAGAGGTAATTCACCCCTCCACTTT
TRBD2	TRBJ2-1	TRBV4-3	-	CASSQDLLTGTSVHNEQFF	TGCGCCAGCAGCCAAGACCTCCTCACCGGGACTAGCGTACACAATGAGCAGTTCTTC
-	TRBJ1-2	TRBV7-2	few	CASSLAGQFHGYTF	TGTGCCAGCAGCTTAGCGGGGCAGTTTCATGGCTACACCTTC
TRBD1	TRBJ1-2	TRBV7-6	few	CASSLTPGQGGYGYTF	TGTGCCAGCAGCTTAACACCGGGACAGGGAGGCTATGGCTACACCTTC
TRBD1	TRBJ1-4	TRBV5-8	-	CASSLPQGAQKLFF	TGTGCCAGCAGCTTGCCGCAGGGGGCCCAAAAACTGTTTTTT
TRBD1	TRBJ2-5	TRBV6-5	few	CASSYRRTGGETQYF	TGTGCCAGCAGTTACAGACGGACAGGGGGAGAGACCCAGTACTTC
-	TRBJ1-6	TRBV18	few	CASSPTPADRLPNSPLHF	TGTGCCAGCTCACCAACTCCCGCCGACAGGCTTCCCAATTCACCCCTCCACTTT
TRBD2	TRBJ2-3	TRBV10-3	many	CAIRASGGRMDTQYF	TGTGCCATCAGGGCTAGCGGGGGCCGAATGGATACGCAGTATTTT
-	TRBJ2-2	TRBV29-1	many	CSVGWGGGELFF	TGCAGCGTTGGCTGGGGCGGCGGGGAGCTGTTTTTT
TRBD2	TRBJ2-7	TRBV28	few	CASRLSLRLAGDEQYF	TGTGCCAGCAGACTCTCCCTCAGACTAGCGGGGGACGAGCAGTACTTC
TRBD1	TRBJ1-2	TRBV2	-	CASKGDRSNYGYTF	TGTGCCAGCAAAGGGGACAGATCTAACTATGGCTACACCTTC
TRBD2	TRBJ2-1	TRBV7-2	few	CASSYLAGGRHEQFF	TGTGCCAGCAGCTATTTAGCGGGGGGCAGGCATGAGCAGTTCTTC
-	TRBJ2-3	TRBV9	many	CASSVAEGWGADTQYF	TGTGCCAGCAGCGTAGCGGAGGGGTGGGGCGCAGATACGCAGTATTTT
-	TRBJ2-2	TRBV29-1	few	CSVAVGSGTGELFF	TGCAGCGTTGCTGTGGGAAGTGGCACCGGGGAGCTGTTTTTT
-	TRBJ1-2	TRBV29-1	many	CSARQAILGGYTF	TGCAGCGCGAGACAGGCGATACTCGGGGGCTACACCTTC
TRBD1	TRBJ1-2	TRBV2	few	CASRSGGYGYTF	TGTGCCAGCAGATCAGGGGGCTATGGCTACACCTTC
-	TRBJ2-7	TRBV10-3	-	CAISEGPSYEQYF	TGTGCCATCAGTGAGGGTCCTTCCTACGAGCAGTACTTC
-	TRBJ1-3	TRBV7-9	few	CASSLRGLGPFNF	TGTGCCAGCAGCTTAAGGGGTTTGGGGCCGTTTAATTTT